Below, 19 T cell receptor beta chains from the same sample are listed, as sequenced in a study of cytomegalovirus exposure and HLA in healthy donors. With 60 Vbeta and 13 Jbeta primers, the PCR was carried out. The protocol was immunoSEQ multiplex PCR, while the TCRdb copy is restricted to in-frame clones and leaves out a portion. The table records roughly 120,000 clones, 80% to 90% of them present only once. Material for sequencing was PBMCs. These receptors were obtained from a male donor in good health and CMV-seropositive.

The chain joins TRBV25-1 to TRBJ2-7, with 7 bases fitting TRBD1. Germline trimming cut 9 bases from V and 4 bases from J; bases unmatched to any gene: 9. CDR3 size: 13 residues. Germline loops: CDR1 MGHDK, CDR2 SYGVNS. The CDR3 DNA is TGTGCCAGGCTGGGACAGAGCCCTTACGAGCAGTACTTC. It translates to CARLGQSPYEQYF.

This clone was detected only a few times. V is TRBV28 and J is TRBJ1-2, with D uncertain. The CDR3 runs to 14 residues. The germline CDR1 and CDR2 sequences are MDHEN and SYDVKM. Trimming pared 6 bases from V and 5 bases from J, leaving 16 bases between. The CDR3 protein is CASSPPGRLYGYTF. CDR3 DNA sequence: TGTGCCAGCAGCCCCCCGGGGAGGCTTTATGGCTACACCTTC.

The count of this clone is one. The chain combines TRBV11-3 with TRBJ1-1; TRBD1 aligns across 7 bases. Germline loops: CDR1 SGHNT, CDR2 YENEEA. The CDR3 sequence is 14 residues long. V gave up 4 bases and J gave up 3 bases; unmatched junction bases: 5. The DNA of the CDR3 is TGTGCCAGCAGCTCAAGGGACAGAGACACTGAAGCTTTCTTT. The encoded protein is CASSSRDRDTEAFF.

The chain employs TRBV7-2 and TRBJ1-1; the match to TRBD1 covers 8 bases. The CDR3 runs 16 residues. Germline lookup yields CDR1 SGHTA and CDR2 FQGNSA. V gave up 5 bases and J gave up 3 bases; unmatched junction bases: 11. The CDR3 sequence: CASSPGQGGSYTEAFF. CDR3 bases: TGTGCCAGCAGCCCTGGACAGGGTGGGTCGTACACTGAAGCTTTCTTT.

The chain links TRBV15 to TRBJ1-2; D is unclear. The CDR3 runs to 12 residues. Germline CDR1 is LNHNV and CDR2 is YYDKDF (reference sequence). Trimming cost V 0 bases and J 11 bases, with 10 bases left between them. DNA of the CDR3: TGTGCCACCAGCAGAGATCAGGCAGCTTACACCTTC. Residues: CATSRDQAAYTF. The full variable domain, in which reference TRBV15 and TRBJ1-2 provide the parts outside the CDR3, is DAMVIQNPRYQVTQFGKPVTLSCSQTLNHNVMYWYQQKSSQAPKLLFHYYDKDFNNEADTPDNFQSRRPNTSFCFLDIRSPGLGDTAMYLCATSRDQAAYTFGSGTRLTVV.

This chain uses TRBV6-1 with TRBJ1-5; 8 positions match TRBD1. Germline lookup yields CDR1 MNHNS and CDR2 SASEGT. The CDR3 extends over 14 amino acids. V was pared by 8 bases and J by 1 base, with 4 bases of the junction left unmatched. CDR3 nucleotides: TGTGCCAGCCGACAGGGGTTAAGCAATCAGCCCCAGCATTTT. Translation: CASRQGLSNQPQHF.

This sequence joins TRBV29-1 and TRBJ2-5; 12 nucleotides line up with TRBD2. V trimming: 6 bases; J trimming: 4 bases; junction bases outside the gene matches: 12. The germline V gene encodes CDR1 SQVTM and CDR2 ANQGSEA. The CDR3 spans 16 residues. The CDR3: CSVETSGRTGTETQYF. The CDR3 coding sequence is TGCAGCGTCGAGACTAGCGGGAGAACGGGAACAGAGACCCAGTACTTC.

CDR3 sequence (DNA): TGTGCCAGCACTCTGGGGGCTCTTGAAGCTTTCTTT. Encoded protein: CASTLGALEAFF. The chain carries TRBV28 and TRBJ1-1; tentative D call: TRBD1 (6 bases). Germline V gene data show CDR1 as MDHEN and CDR2 as SYDVKM. With 7 bases removed from V and 7 bases from J, the gap between germline ends came to 13 bases. The CDR3 sequence is 12 residues long.

This chain uses TRBV9 with TRBJ2-1; maybe TRBD2 (6 bases). The ends were cut back, 4 bases at V and 8 bases at J, with 22 bases in the middle. The length of the CDR3 is 16 residues. The germline gives CDR1 SGDLS, CDR2 YYNGEE. The CDR3 DNA reads TGTGCCAGCAGCCTATGGCGGGGTGCTGGTGGGGATGAGCAGTTCTTC. It translates to CASSLWRGAGGDEQFF.

This chain uses TRBV7-9 with TRBJ1-1, with TRBD1 identical over 9 bases. Germline values: CDR1 SEHNR, CDR2 FQNEAQ (reference sequence). This CDR3 is 14 amino acids long. The V segment lost 4 bases and the J segment 1 base; nucleotides outside the gene matches: 1. CDR3 sequence (DNA): TGTGCCAGCAGCTGGGGACAGGGGAACACTGAAGCTTTCTTT. Translated: CASSWGQGNTEAFF. The full variable domain, its missing parts supplied by reference TRBV7-9 and TRBJ1-1, is DTGVSQNPRHKITKRGQNVTFRCDPISEHNRLYWYRQTLGQGPEFLTYFQNEAQLEKSRLLSDRFSAERPKGSFSTLEIQRTEQGDSAMYLCASSWGQGNTEAFFGQGTRLTVV.

This chain links TRBV9 with TRBJ1-6, with TRBD1 as a possible D gene (6 bases). Trimming cost V 4 bases and J 7 bases, with 15 bases left between them. CDR3 size: 15 residues. Germline CDR1 and CDR2: SGDLS and YYNGEE. This CDR3 reads CASSPREGGNSPLHF. CDR3 bases: TGTGCCAGCAGCCCGCGGGAGGGGGGGAATTCACCCCTCCACTTT.

This chain uses TRBV7-9 with TRBJ2-3; D remains unclear. V lost 1 base to trimming and J lost 2 bases, with 7 bases between them. The length of the CDR3 is 14 residues. Germline CDR1 reads SEHNR; CDR2 reads FQNEAQ (reference sequence). The DNA of the CDR3 is TGTGCCAGCAGCTTAGGTTCCCACACAGATACGCAGTATTTT. Encoded protein: CASSLGSHTDTQYF.

This chain joins TRBV7-2 and TRBJ2-5; a weak D match, TRBD1 (6 bases). Germline V lookup: CDR1 SGHTA, CDR2 FQGNSA. CDR3 length: 16 residues. V was trimmed by 3 bases and J by 4 bases, leaving 18 bases between them. The DNA for the CDR3 is TGTGCCAGCAGCTTGACCACAGGGTTTCGCGGAGAGACCCAGTACTTC. As protein: CASSLTTGFRGETQYF.

The chain carries TRBV6-5 and TRBJ1-2, with 7 bases aligning to TRBD1. CDR3 length: 13 amino acids. V lost 5 bases, J lost 3 bases, and 3 bases stayed unmatched. CDR1 MNHEY and CDR2 SVGAGI come from the germline V gene. This CDR3 reads CASSRGTDYGYTF. In nucleotides, the CDR3 is TGTGCCAGCAGTCGGGGGACAGACTATGGCTACACCTTC.

V and J are TRBV7-9 and TRBJ2-1; TRBD2 matches at 7 bases. Germline V gives CDR1 SEHNR, CDR2 FQNEAQ (reference sequence). V trimming: 0 bases; J trimming: 6 bases; junction bases outside the gene matches: 11. The CDR3 has 17 amino acids. CDR3 bases: TGTGCCAGCAGCTTAGCGACCATCGAGGGAGGGGTCAATGAGCAGTTCTTC. It encodes CASSLATIEGGVNEQFF.

The chain couples TRBV5-1 to TRBJ2-1; D is unresolved. The CDR3 has 13 amino acids. Germline-derived CDR1 and CDR2 are SGHRS and YFSETQ. The ends were cut back, 4 bases at V and 9 bases at J, with 14 bases in the middle. CDR3 nucleotides: TGCGCCAGCAGCCGTGAACAGCTTGCTGAGCAGTTCTTC. Its protein product is CASSREQLAEQFF.

The chain combines TRBV4-2 with TRBJ2-2, with 10 bases aligning to TRBD2. Per germline, CDR1 LGHNA and CDR2 YNFKEQ. This CDR3 contains 17 residues. V shed 0 bases and J 6 bases; nucleotides not matched to a gene: 7. The CDR3 sequence is CASSQDLLAGVSGELFF. Written as DNA, the CDR3 is TGTGCCAGCAGCCAAGATCTGCTAGCGGGGGTGTCCGGGGAGCTGTTTTTT.

The rearrangement joins TRBV7-8 to TRBJ2-7; possibly TRBD2 for D (6 bases). This CDR3 is built from 17 residues. The germline gives CDR1 SGHVS, CDR2 FQNEAQ. V was pared by 8 bases and J by 5 bases, with 28 bases between. The CDR3 region is CASFTAGFGAVDHEQYF. The DNA of the CDR3 is TGTGCCAGCTTTACCGCGGGATTCGGGGCGGTTGATCACGAGCAGTACTTC. The full variable domain, rest sourced from reference TRBV7-8 and TRBJ2-7, is GAGVSQSPRYKVAKRGQDVALRCDPISGHVSLFWYQQALGQGPEFLTYFQNEAQLDKSGLPSDRFFAERPEGSVSTLKIQRTQQEDSAVYLCASFTAGFGAVDHEQYFGPGTRLTVT.

The chain uses TRBV7-3 and TRBJ2-1; TRBD2 matches 10 bases. V lost 5 bases and J lost 3; bases outside the gene matches: 4. Per germline, CDR1 SGHTA and CDR2 FQGTGA. The CDR3 runs 15 residues. CDR3 coding DNA: TGTGCCAGCAGCCGAGCGGGAGGGGGCTACAATGAGCAGTTCTTC. Its protein product is CASSRAGGGYNEQFF.